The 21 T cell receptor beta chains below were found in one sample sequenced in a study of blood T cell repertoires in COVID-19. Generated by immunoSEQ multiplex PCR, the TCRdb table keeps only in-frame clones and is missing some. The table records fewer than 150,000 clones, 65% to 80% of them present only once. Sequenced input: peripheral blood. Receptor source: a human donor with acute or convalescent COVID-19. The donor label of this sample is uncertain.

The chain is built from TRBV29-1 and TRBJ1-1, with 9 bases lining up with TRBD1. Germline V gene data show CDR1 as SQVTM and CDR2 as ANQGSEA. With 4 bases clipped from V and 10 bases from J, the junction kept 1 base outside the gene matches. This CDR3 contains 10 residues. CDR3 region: CSVADRGAFF. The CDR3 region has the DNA TGCAGCGTTGCGGACAGGGGAGCTTTCTTT.

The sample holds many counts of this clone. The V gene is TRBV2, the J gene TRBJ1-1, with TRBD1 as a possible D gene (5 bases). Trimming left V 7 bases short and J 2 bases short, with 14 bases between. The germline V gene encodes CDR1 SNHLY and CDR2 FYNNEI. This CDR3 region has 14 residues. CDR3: CASTVGLRNTEAFF. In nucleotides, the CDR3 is TGTGCCAGCACCGTGGGACTGAGAAACACTGAAGCTTTCTTT.

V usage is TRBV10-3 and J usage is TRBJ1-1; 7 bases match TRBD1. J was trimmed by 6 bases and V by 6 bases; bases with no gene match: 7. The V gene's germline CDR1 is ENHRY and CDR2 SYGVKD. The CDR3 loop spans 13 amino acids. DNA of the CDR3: TGTGCCATCAGGTTCAGGGGGGAGGCTGAAGCTTTCTTT. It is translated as CAIRFRGEAEAFF.

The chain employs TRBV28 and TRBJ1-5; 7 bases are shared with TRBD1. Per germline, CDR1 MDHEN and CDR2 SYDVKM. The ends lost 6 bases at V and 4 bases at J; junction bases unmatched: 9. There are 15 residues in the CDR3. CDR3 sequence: CASRNLGTDNQPQHF. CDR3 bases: TGTGCCAGCAGGAACCTCGGGACAGATAATCAGCCCCAGCATTTT.

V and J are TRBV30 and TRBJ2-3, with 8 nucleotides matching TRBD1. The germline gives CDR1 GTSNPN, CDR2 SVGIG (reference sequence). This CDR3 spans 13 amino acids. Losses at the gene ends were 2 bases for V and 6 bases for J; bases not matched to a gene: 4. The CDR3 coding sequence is TGTGCCTGGAGTCGACAGGGGAGGGATACGCAGTATTTT. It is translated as CAWSRQGRDTQYF.

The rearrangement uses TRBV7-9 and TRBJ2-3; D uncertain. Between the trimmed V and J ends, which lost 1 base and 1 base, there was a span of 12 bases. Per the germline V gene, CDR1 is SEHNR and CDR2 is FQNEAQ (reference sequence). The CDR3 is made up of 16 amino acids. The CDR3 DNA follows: TGTGCCAGCAGCTTAGGCCTCCAAGAGGGCACAGATACGCAGTATTTT. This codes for CASSLGLQEGTDTQYF.

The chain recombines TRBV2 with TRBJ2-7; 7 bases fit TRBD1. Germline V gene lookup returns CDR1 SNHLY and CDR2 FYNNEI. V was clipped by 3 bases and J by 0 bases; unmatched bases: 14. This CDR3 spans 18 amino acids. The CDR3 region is CASSESRWGQSRSYEQYV. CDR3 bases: TGTGCCAGCAGTGAGAGTAGGTGGGGACAGTCTCGCTCCTACGAGCAGTACGTC.

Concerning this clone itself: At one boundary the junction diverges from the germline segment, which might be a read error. CDR3 sequence reads: CASSPYLLSGGSYSEQFF. Here the CDR3 DNA reads TGTGCCAGCAGCCCCTACCTACTTTCAGGGGGGTCCTACAGTGAGCAGTTCTTC. V usage is TRBV3-1 (or the pseudogene TRBV3-2) and J usage is TRBJ2-1, with D tentatively TRBD1 (7 bases). CDR1 and CDR2 from the germline V gene are LGHDT and YNNKEL (reference sequence). CDR3 length: 18 residues.

CDR3 in DNA: TGTGCCAGCAGCTTACTTGGAAACACCATATATTTT. The encoded protein is CASSLLGNTIYF. The chain employs TRBV7-2 and TRBJ1-3; no clear D gene. Germline CDR1 and CDR2: SGHTA and FQGNSA. The CDR3 spans 12 residues. V was trimmed by 2 bases and J by 3 bases, leaving 2 bases between them.

The CDR3 loop reads CASSLRGTSGSTKETQYF. CDR3 sequence (DNA): TGCGCCAGCAGCTTGAGGGGGACTAGCGGGTCAACAAAAGAGACCCAGTACTTC. The chain couples TRBV5-1 to TRBJ2-5, with TRBD2 matching 12 bases. The germline V gene encodes CDR1 SGHRS and CDR2 YFSETQ. The CDR3 has 18 residues. V trimming: 1 base; J trimming: 3 bases; junction bases outside the gene matches: 10. Full variable domain (outside the CDR3, taken from reference TRBV5-1 and TRBJ2-5): KAGVTQTPRYLIKTRGQQVTLSCSPISGHRSVSWYQQTPGQGLQFLFEYFSETQRNKGNFPGRFSGRQFSNSRSEMNVSTLELGDSALYLCASSLRGTSGSTKETQYFGPGTRLLVL.

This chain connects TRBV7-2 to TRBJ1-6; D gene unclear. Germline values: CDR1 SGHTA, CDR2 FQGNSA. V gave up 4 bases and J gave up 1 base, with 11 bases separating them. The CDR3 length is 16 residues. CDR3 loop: CASSSPRGSYNSPLHF. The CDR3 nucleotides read TGTGCCAGCAGCTCCCCTCGGGGTTCCTATAATTCACCCCTCCACTTT. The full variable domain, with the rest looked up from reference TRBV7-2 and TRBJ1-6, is GAGVSQSPSNKVTEKGKDVELRCDPISGHTALYWYRQSLGQGLEFLIYFQGNSAPDKSGLPSDRFSAERTGGSVSTLTIQRTQQEDSAVYLCASSSPRGSYNSPLHFGNGTRLTVT.

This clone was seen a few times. The CDR3 DNA reads as TGTGCCAGCAGCTTAGAGGGCAGGGGGGCCTACGAGCAGTACTTC. This codes for CASSLEGRGAYEQYF. The rearrangement joins TRBV11-2 to TRBJ2-7, with a possible D match to TRBD1 (7 bases). V was cut by 0 bases and J by 2 bases, with 11 bases left in between. Germline assignment: CDR1 SGHAT and CDR2 FQNNGV. This CDR3 spans 15 amino acids.

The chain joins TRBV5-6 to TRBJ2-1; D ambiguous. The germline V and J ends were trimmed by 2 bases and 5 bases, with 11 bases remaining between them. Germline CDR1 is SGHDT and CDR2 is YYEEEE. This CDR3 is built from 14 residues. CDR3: CASSFQLGHNEQFF. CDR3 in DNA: TGTGCCAGCAGCTTTCAGCTAGGCCACAATGAGCAGTTCTTC.

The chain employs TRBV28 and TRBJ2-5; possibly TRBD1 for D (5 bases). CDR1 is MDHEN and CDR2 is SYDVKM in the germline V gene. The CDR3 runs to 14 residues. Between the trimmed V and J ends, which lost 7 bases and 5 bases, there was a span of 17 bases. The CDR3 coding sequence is TGTGCCAGCATCGGATGGCAGGGCCACGAGACCCAGTACTTC. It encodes CASIGWQGHETQYF.

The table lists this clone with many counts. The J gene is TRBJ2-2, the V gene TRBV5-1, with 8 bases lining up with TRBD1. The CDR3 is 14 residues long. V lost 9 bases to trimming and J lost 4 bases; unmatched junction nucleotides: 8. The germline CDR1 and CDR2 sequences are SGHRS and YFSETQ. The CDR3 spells CAMRRGPATGELFF. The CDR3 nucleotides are TGCGCCATGCGCAGGGGGCCGGCCACCGGGGAGCTGTTTTTT.

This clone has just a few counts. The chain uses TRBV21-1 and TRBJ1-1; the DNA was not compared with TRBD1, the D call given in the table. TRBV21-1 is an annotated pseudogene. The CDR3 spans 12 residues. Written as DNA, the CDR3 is TGTGCCAGCAGCATGACAGACACTGAAGCTTTCTTT. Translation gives CASSMTDTEAFF.

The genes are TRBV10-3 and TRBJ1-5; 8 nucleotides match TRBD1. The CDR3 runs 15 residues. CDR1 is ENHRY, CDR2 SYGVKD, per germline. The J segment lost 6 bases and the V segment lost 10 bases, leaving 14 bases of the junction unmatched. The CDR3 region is CATGQGAVWAQPQHF. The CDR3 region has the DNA TGTGCCACCGGACAGGGAGCGGTCTGGGCTCAGCCCCAGCATTTT.

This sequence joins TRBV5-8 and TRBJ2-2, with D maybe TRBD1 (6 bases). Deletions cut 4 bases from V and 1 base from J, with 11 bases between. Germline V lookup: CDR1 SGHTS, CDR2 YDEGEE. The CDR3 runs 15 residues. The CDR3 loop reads CASSKGHMNTGELFF. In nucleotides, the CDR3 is TGTGCCAGCAGCAAGGGACACATGAACACCGGGGAGCTGTTTTTT.

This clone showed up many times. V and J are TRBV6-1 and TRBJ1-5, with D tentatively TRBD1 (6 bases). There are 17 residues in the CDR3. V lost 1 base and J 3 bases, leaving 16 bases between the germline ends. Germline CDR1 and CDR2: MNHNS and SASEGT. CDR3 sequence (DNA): TGTGCCAGCAGTGAAGGACCGGGCAGGGGTAACAATCAGCCCCAGCATTTT. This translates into CASSEGPGRGNNQPQHF.

The CDR3 spells CATSKYRGGEQYV. The DNA of the CDR3 is TGTGCCACCAGCAAATACAGGGGTGGCGAGCAGTACGTC. The rearrangement uses TRBV15 and TRBJ2-7; TRBD1 aligns across 7 bases. CDR1 is LNHNV and CDR2 is YYDKDF in the germline V gene (reference sequence). This CDR3 is built from 13 residues. The V gene end was trimmed by 4 bases and the J gene end by 6 bases; junction bases not matched to a gene: 6.

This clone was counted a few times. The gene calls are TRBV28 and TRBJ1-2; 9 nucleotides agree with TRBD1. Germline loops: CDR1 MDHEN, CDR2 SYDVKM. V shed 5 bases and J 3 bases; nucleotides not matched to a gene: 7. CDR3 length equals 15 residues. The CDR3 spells CASSPPGQGYYGYTF. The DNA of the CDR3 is TGTGCCAGCAGTCCCCCGGGACAGGGTTACTATGGCTACACCTTC.